Each of the 17 T cell receptor beta chains below was sequenced from the same sample in a study of T-cell reconstitution after alpha-beta-depleted transplantation in children. For TCRbeta, the library was prepared with unique molecular identifiers. TCRdb ran MiXCR on the PCR reads and lists one entry per CDR3 protein. The table records about 270,000 distinct CDR3 sequences, approximately 9.8% of them present only once. The sequences come from PBMCs from the stem cell graft donor, collected from the stem cell graft. The receptors come from a human donor who donated a stem cell graft to a child with SCID.

Only a few counts were recorded for this clonotype. The chain is built from TRBV11-2 and TRBJ2-3; D gene ambiguous. Looked up from germline, CDR1 is SGHAT and CDR2 is FQNNGV. Trimming stripped 5 bases from V and 6 bases from J, with 9 bases between. The CDR3 is 12 amino acids. The CDR3 is CASSPHGDTQYF. CDR3 DNA sequence: TGTGCCAGCAGCCCTCATGGGGATACGCAGTATTTT.

The rearrangement uses TRBV20-1 and TRBJ1-3; 7 bases are shared with TRBD1. The CDR3 length is 13 residues. CDR1 DFQATT and CDR2 SNEGSKA come from the germline V gene (reference sequence). J was trimmed by 3 bases and V by 6 bases; bases with no gene match: 5. The DNA for the CDR3 is TGCAGTGCGGGGCGGGACAGTGGAAACACCATATATTTT. This sequence encodes CSAGRDSGNTIYF.

V gene TRBV7-3 combines with J gene TRBJ1-1; D not certain. Germline loops: CDR1 SGHTA, CDR2 FQGTGA. The length of the CDR3 is 14 residues. V shed 5 bases and J shed 0 bases, with 10 bases lying between them. DNA of the CDR3: TGTGCCAGCAGCCAAGGACGGATGAACACTGAAGCTTTCTTT. Residues: CASSQGRMNTEAFF.

This clonotype was counted a few times. The J gene is TRBJ2-5, the V gene TRBV7-9, with a tentative D call TRBD1 (7 bases). This CDR3 is 17 amino acids long. The germline V and J ends were trimmed by 5 bases and 3 bases, with 22 bases remaining between them. CDR1 and CDR2 (germline): SEHNR, FQNEAQ (reference sequence). The CDR3 region has the DNA TGTGCCAGCAGCCCAAGACAGGGAGGTATTTACGAAGAGACCCAGTACTTC. Amino acids: CASSPRQGGIYEETQYF.

The sample holds many counts of this clonotype. DNA for the CDR3: TGCGCCAGCAGCTTGGTCAGGGGCCCCACTGAAGCTTTCTTT. Protein sequence: CASSLVRGPTEAFF. This chain uses TRBV5-1 with TRBJ1-1, with D maybe TRBD1 (6 bases). Germline CDR1 SGHRS, CDR2 YFSETQ. V was clipped by 0 bases and J by 4 bases, with 10 bases between them. The CDR3 runs 14 residues.

This clonotype was found many times. The gene calls are TRBV5-1 and TRBJ1-2; no definite D call. Trimming pared 5 bases from V and 4 bases from J, leaving 9 bases between. The CDR3 contains 12 residues. Germline assignment: CDR1 SGHRS and CDR2 YFSETQ. The CDR3 protein is CASRGDLYGYTF. The CDR3 DNA sequence: TGCGCCAGCAGAGGAGACCTCTATGGCTACACCTTC.

The rearrangement uses TRBV12-5 and TRBJ2-2, with 10 positions matching TRBD1. Germline V gene data show CDR1 as LGHNT and CDR2 as FRNRAP. The V and J ends lost 5 bases and 7 bases, in that order; junction bases with no gene match: 10. This CDR3 region has 16 residues. For the CDR3, the DNA is TGTGCTAGTGGTACCGGACAGGGGGTTTCCGGCGGGGAGCTGTTTTTT. Translating gives CASGTGQGVSGGELFF.

V usage is TRBV5-1 and J usage is TRBJ1-1; 7 bases match TRBD1. J lost 3 bases, V lost 5 bases, and 13 bases had no gene match. The CDR3 has 16 amino acids. CDR1 is SGHRS and CDR2 is YFSETQ in the germline V gene. The CDR3 sequence: CASRSWTGRGDTEAFF. The CDR3, as DNA: TGCGCCAGCAGATCTTGGACAGGCCGAGGGGACACTGAAGCTTTCTTT.

The sample holds a few counts of this clonotype. The chain couples TRBV4-2 to TRBJ1-1, with D unclear. Germline V gene sequence: CDR1 LGHNA, CDR2 YNFKEQ. The ends were cut back, 6 bases at V and 0 bases at J, with 5 bases in the middle. The CDR3 has 12 amino acids. DNA of the CDR3: TGTGCCAGCAGAATGATGAACACTGAAGCTTTCTTT. Amino acids: CASRMMNTEAFF.

The CDR3: CASSPRTSGGPGKDTGELFF. The DNA for the CDR3 is TGTGCCAGCAGTCCCCGGACTAGCGGGGGGCCTGGAAAGGATACCGGGGAGCTGTTTTTT. The chain is built from TRBV11-1 and TRBJ2-2, with 14 positions matching TRBD2. V shed 6 bases, J shed 5 bases, and the junction held 17 bases outside the gene matches. CDR1 is SGHAT and CDR2 is FQDESV in the germline V gene (reference sequence). The CDR3 has 20 amino acids.

This clonotype was counted a few times. The gene calls are TRBV2 and TRBJ1-2; D not resolved. V gave up 10 bases and J gave up 5 bases, with 14 bases separating them. Per germline, CDR1 SNHLY and CDR2 FYNNEI. CDR3 length equals 12 residues. In DNA form, the CDR3 reads TGTGCCACCCGGGCCGCAGATTATGGCTACACCTTC. This codes for CATRAADYGYTF.

This clonotype occurred a few times. The chain joins TRBV2 to TRBJ1-1; a possible D gene is TRBD1 (6 bases). Trimming removed 10 bases at V and 0 bases at J, with 12 bases between. Per germline, CDR1 SNHLY and CDR2 FYNNEI. CDR3 length: 13 amino acids. CDR3 loop: CAKGGIMNTEAFF. The CDR3, as DNA: TGTGCCAAAGGGGGGATAATGAACACTGAAGCTTTCTTT.

This clonotype was observed at least ten times. The chain combines TRBV2 with TRBJ1-5; D uncertain. V lost 1 base and J 2 bases, leaving 9 bases between the germline ends. CDR1 is SNHLY and CDR2 is FYNNEI in the germline V gene. The CDR3 has 15 residues. CDR3 sequence reads: CASSEEVSGNQPQHF. The CDR3 nucleotides read TGTGCCAGCAGTGAAGAGGTCTCGGGCAATCAGCCCCAGCATTTT. The full variable domain, its missing parts supplied by reference TRBV2 and TRBJ1-5, is EPEVTQTPSHQVTQMGQEVILRCVPISNHLYFYWYRQILGQKVEFLVSFYNNEISEKSEIFDDQFSVERPDGSNFTLKIRSTKLEDSAMYFCASSEEVSGNQPQHFGDGTRLSIL.

This clonotype was observed a few times. The chain uses TRBV20-1 and TRBJ2-5; 7 bases line up with TRBD1. Germline V lookup: CDR1 DFQATT, CDR2 SNEGSKA (reference sequence). The CDR3 totals 15 residues. Trimming took 2 bases from V and 0 from J; bases not matched to a gene: 6. This CDR3 is CSARRQGAYQETQYF. As DNA, the CDR3 is TGCAGTGCTAGAAGACAGGGCGCGTACCAAGAGACCCAGTACTTC.

This clonotype was seen ten or more times. This rearrangement joins TRBV5-8 to TRBJ1-5, with 8 bases fitting TRBD1. The junction had 6 bases not matched to a gene; V was cut back by 3 bases and J by 1 base. CDR3 length equals 16 residues. Germline lookup yields CDR1 SGHTS and CDR2 YDEGEE. This CDR3 reads CASSWIQGASNQPQHF. The CDR3 bases are TGTGCCAGCAGCTGGATCCAGGGGGCAAGCAATCAGCCCCAGCATTTT.

There are a few counts of this clonotype. The J gene is TRBJ2-7, the V gene TRBV2, with D unresolved. Per the germline V gene, CDR1 is SNHLY and CDR2 is FYNNEI. V was clipped by 1 base and J by 6 bases, with 4 bases between them. CDR3 length: 11 amino acids. CDR3 protein: CASSEGPEQYF. In nucleotides, the CDR3 is TGTGCCAGCAGTGAAGGCCCCGAGCAGTACTTC.

The chain joins TRBV9 to TRBJ2-7, with TRBD2 matching over 7 bases. Germline V gene sequence: CDR1 SGDLS, CDR2 YYNGEE. This CDR3 has 15 amino acids. The ends lost 0 bases at V and 0 bases at J; junction bases unmatched: 3. CDR3 nucleotide sequence: TGTGCCAGCAGCGTAGAAGCGGGGACCTCCTACGAGCAGTACTTC. Translated: CASSVEAGTSYEQYF.